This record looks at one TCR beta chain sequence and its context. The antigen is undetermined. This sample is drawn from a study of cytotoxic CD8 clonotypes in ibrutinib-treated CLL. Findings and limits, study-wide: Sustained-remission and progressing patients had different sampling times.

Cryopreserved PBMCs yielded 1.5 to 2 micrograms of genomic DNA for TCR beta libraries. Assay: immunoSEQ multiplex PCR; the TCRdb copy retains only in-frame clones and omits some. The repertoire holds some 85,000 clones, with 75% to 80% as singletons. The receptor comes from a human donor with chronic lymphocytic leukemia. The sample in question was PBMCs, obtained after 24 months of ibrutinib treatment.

This CDR3 is CASSVDEWDEQYF. The CDR3 DNA reads TGTGCCAGCAGTGTGGACGAATGGGACGAGCAGTACTTC. This chain uses TRBV2 with TRBJ2-7, with D unresolved. V lost 4 bases and J 5 bases, leaving 12 bases between the germline ends. The CDR3 spans 13 residues. Germline lookup yields CDR1 SNHLY and CDR2 FYNNEI.